Presented here are 12 T cell receptor beta chains from one specimen sequenced in a study of OX40 agonist ivuxolimab in advanced cancers. Assay used: immunoSEQ multiplex PCR; TCRdb lists only in-frame clones, some missing. The sample lists 15,000 to 20,000 clones, about four fifths seen once, with 40% to 50% in the top ten. The sequencing used CD4+ or CD8+ T cells sorted from blood, collected in a trial of the OX40 agonist ivuxolimab. These receptors all come from an adult with an advanced solid tumor such as melanoma, head and neck, liver or kidney cancer.

J is TRBJ2-7 and V is TRBV15, with TRBD1 identical over 9 bases. Germline trimming cut 8 bases from V and 4 bases from J; bases unmatched to any gene: 12. The CDR3 contains 15 residues. Germline V gene lookup returns CDR1 LNHNV and CDR2 YYDKDF (reference sequence). The CDR3 sequence: CATQGPGQGKYEQYF. As DNA, the CDR3 is TGTGCCACCCAGGGTCCGGGACAGGGTAAATACGAGCAGTACTTC.

The chain employs TRBV28 and TRBJ1-1, with a tentative D call TRBD1 (6 bases). V was trimmed by 3 bases and J by 0 bases, leaving 11 bases between them. CDR3 length equals 15 residues. Germline V lookup: CDR1 MDHEN, CDR2 SYDVKM. The CDR3 DNA follows: TGTGCCAGCAGTTTCAGGGGCCTTGTGAACACTGAAGCTTTCTTT. Its protein is CASSFRGLVNTEAFF.

The V call is TRBV4-3, the J call TRBJ2-7; the D gene is possibly TRBD2 (7 bases). Germline V lookup: CDR1 LGHNA, CDR2 YSLEER. Trimming pared 0 bases from V and 0 bases from J, leaving 15 bases between. The CDR3 has 17 amino acids. The CDR3 nucleotides read TGCGCCAGCAGCCAAGATATTCGGCGGGGGCCCTCCTACGAGCAGTACTTC. Translating it yields CASSQDIRRGPSYEQYF.

The chain combines TRBV29-1 with TRBJ2-7; 8 bases are shared with TRBD1. CDR3 length: 13 amino acids. V gave up 6 bases and J gave up 4 bases; unmatched junction bases: 8. Germline loops: CDR1 SQVTM, CDR2 ANQGSEA. CDR3 DNA: TGCAGCGTGGCCCTGGACAGGGTGTACGAGCAGTACTTC. This sequence encodes CSVALDRVYEQYF.

Comment on this clone: Compared with germline, one end of the junction differs, possibly owing to a read error. V gene TRBV7-9 combines with J gene TRBJ1-5; no clear D. Germline CDR1 is SEHNR and CDR2 is FQNEAQ (reference sequence). This CDR3 spans 15 amino acids. DNA of the CDR3: TGCGCCAGCAGCCAAGACGTGGGCAGCAATCAGCCCCAGCATTTT. Encoded protein: CASSQDVGSNQPQHF.

This clone was counted only a few times. The chain recombines TRBV12-5 with TRBJ1-2, with 9 bases fitting TRBD1. The V gene's germline CDR1 is LGHNT and CDR2 FRNRAP. Trimming took 1 base from V and 7 from J; bases not matched to a gene: 4. There are 14 residues in the CDR3. The CDR3 region is CASGLAQGAFGYTF. CDR3 coding DNA: TGTGCTAGTGGTTTGGCACAGGGGGCGTTTGGCTACACCTTC.

The V gene is TRBV29-1, the J gene TRBJ2-2; no firm D call. CDR1 and CDR2 (germline): SQVTM, ANQGSEA. This CDR3 has 14 residues. The V gene lost 4 bases and the J gene lost 2 bases, with 11 bases spanning the gap. The chain's CDR3 is CSVVVDFNTGELFF. CDR3 nucleotides: TGCAGCGTTGTTGTGGATTTTAACACCGGGGAGCTGTTTTTT.

The chain carries TRBV6-1 and TRBJ1-2; tentatively, D is TRBD1 (5 bases). The germline CDR1 and CDR2 sequences are MNHNS and SASEGT. Trimming stripped 6 bases from V and 7 bases from J, with 12 bases between. This CDR3 is 12 amino acids long. CDR3 amino acids: CASSEFGAGYTF. The CDR3 DNA follows: TGTGCCAGCAGCGAGTTCGGGGCTGGCTACACCTTC.

CDR3 in DNA: TGTGCCAGCAGCTTGGGCACTGAAGCTTTCTTT. This sequence encodes CASSLGTEAFF. The chain links TRBV7-9 to TRBJ1-1; no definite D call. V was shortened by 3 bases and J by 4 bases, with 3 bases between the two germline ends. This CDR3 is built from 11 residues. Per the germline V gene, CDR1 is SEHNR and CDR2 is FQNEAQ (reference sequence).

With regard to this clone: Other nucleotide sequences in the sample specify the same CDR3. The chain recombines TRBV27 with TRBJ2-6; 7 nucleotides align to TRBD1. The trim removed 2 bases at V and 1 base at J, leaving 2 bases unmatched. Germline lookup yields CDR1 MNHEY and CDR2 SMNVEV (reference sequence). This CDR3 is built from 16 residues. The CDR3: CASSLEGASGANVLTF. The CDR3 region has the DNA TGTGCCAGCAGTTTAGAGGGGGCTTCTGGGGCCAACGTCCTGACTTTC. The variable domain in full, with the rest retrieved from reference TRBV27 and TRBJ2-6, is EAQVTQNPRYLITVTGKKLTVTCSQNMNHEYMSWYRQDPGLGLRQIYYSMNVEVTDKGDVPEGYKVSRKEKRNFPLILESPSPNQTSLYFCASSLEGASGANVLTFGAGSRLTVL.

The gene calls are TRBV7-8 and TRBJ2-7; D is perhaps TRBD1 or TRBD2 (5 bases each). V lost 6 bases and J lost 2, with 11 bases in between. The length of the CDR3 is 13 residues. The germline CDR1 and CDR2 sequences are SGHVS and FQNEAQ. CDR3 sequence: CASRGTATYEQYF. For the CDR3, the DNA is TGTGCCAGCAGGGGGACGGCAACCTACGAGCAGTACTTC.

The chain has TRBV4-1 and TRBJ2-7; D perhaps matches TRBD1 (6 bases). V lost 3 bases and J lost 7, with 16 bases in between. The germline CDR1 and CDR2 sequences are MGHRA and YSYEKL. The CDR3 has 14 amino acids. The CDR3 loop is CASSHFLRGGEQYF. The CDR3 coding sequence is TGCGCCAGCAGCCATTTTCTCCGAGGGGGTGAGCAGTACTTC.